Listed below are T cell receptor beta chains from one sample, sequenced in a study of blood T cell repertoires in COVID-19. Measured with immunoSEQ multiplex PCR; TCRdb has only the in-frame clones, and not every one. The table includes about 57,000 clones, more than 75% detected once. Sequencing was performed on peripheral blood. The receptors were gathered from an elderly woman with acute or convalescent COVID-19. CDR3s include the opening cysteine and the closing phenylalanine or tryptophan. The order of the fields is D gene, V gene, clone size, J gene, CDR3 protein, CDR3 DNA. A D gene is named only where the DNA matches it firmly. Expanded clones are given a class, and other clones once, few, many or no size at all.

>TRBD1|TRBV9|NA|TRBJ1-4
CASSVMDRGEKLFF
TGTGCCAGCAGCGTAATGGACAGGGGTGAAAAACTGTTTTTT
>NA|TRBV18|NA|TRBJ1-2
CASSPLPSYGYTF
TGTGCCAGCTCACCATTACCGAGCTATGGCTACACCTTC
>TRBD1|TRBV10-1|NA|TRBJ2-7
CASSKTGTGNSEQYF
TGCGCCAGCAGCAAAACCGGGACAGGGAACAGCGAGCAGTACTTC
>NA|TRBV5-4|NA|TRBJ2-1
CASSNPMRGGGNEQFF
TGTGCCAGCAGCAACCCGATGAGGGGGGGCGGGAATGAGCAGTTCTTC
>TRBD2|TRBV11-2|NA|TRBJ2-7
CASSSASGGPYEQYF
TGTGCCAGCAGCTCCGCCAGCGGGGGGCCCTACGAGCAGTACTTC
>NA|TRBV6-4|NA|TRBJ2-1
CASSSDFSYNEQFF
TGTGCCAGCAGTTCGGACTTTTCCTACAATGAGCAGTTCTTC
>TRBD2|TRBV4-1|NA|TRBJ2-3
CASSQTLAASGRKDTQYF
TGCGCCAGCAGCCAGACTCTCGCGGCTAGCGGGAGAAAAGATACGCAGTATTTT
>TRBD2|TRBV7-8|NA|TRBJ2-1
CASSSFGGGSYNEQFF
TGTGCCAGCAGCTCGTTTGGGGGGGGAAGCTACAATGAGCAGTTCTTC
>NA|TRBV25-1|NA|TRBJ2-2
CASSEYVRTPNTGELFF
TGTGCCAGCAGTGAATATGTGAGGACACCAAACACCGGGGAGCTGTTTTTT
>NA|TRBV5-1|NA|TRBJ2-3
CASSLNQGTDTQYF
TGCGCCAGCAGCCTGAACCAGGGCACAGATACGCAGTATTTT
>NA|TRBV5-6|NA|TRBJ2-7
CASSLGALYEQYF
TGTGCCAGCAGCTTGGGGGCCCTCTACGAGCAGTACTTC
>TRBD2|TRBV7-3|few|TRBJ2-1
CASSLTGGTSGIGNEQFF
TGTGCCAGCAGCTTAACAGGTGGGACTAGCGGGATCGGCAATGAGCAGTTCTTC
>TRBD1|TRBV4-2|NA|TRBJ1-6
CASSQLWDRENNSPLHF
TGTGCCAGCAGCCAGCTTTGGGACAGGGAGAATAATTCACCCCTCCACTTT
>TRBD2|TRBV19|NA|TRBJ2-7
CASSRREGEYEQYF
TGTGCCAGTAGTAGGAGGGAGGGAGAGTACGAGCAGTACTTC
>TRBD1|TRBV29-1|NA|TRBJ1-2
CSVTGSAYGYTF
TGCAGCGTGACAGGGTCCGCCTATGGCTACACCTTC
>TRBD1|TRBV19|NA|TRBJ1-4
CAKPGQRSLFF
TGTGCCAAACCGGGACAGCGGTCTCTGTTTTTT
>NA|TRBV18|NA|TRBJ1-1
CASSPVVAGSALGTEAFF
TGTGCCAGCTCACCAGTGGTCGCGGGCTCGGCACTAGGCACTGAAGCTTTCTTT
>TRBD2|TRBV19|NA|TRBJ2-3
CASSIGLAITDTQYF
TGTGCCAGTAGTATCGGACTAGCGATTACAGATACGCAGTATTTT
>TRBD1|TRBV7-9|NA|TRBJ1-1
CASSLAGGAGNTEAFF
TGTGCCAGCAGCTTAGCAGGGGGCGCTGGGAACACTGAAGCTTTCTTT
>NA|TRBV6-2/TRBV6-3|NA|TRBJ1-5
CASSYSLPSQPQHF
TGTGCCAGCAGTTATTCCCTCCCCTCTCAGCCCCAGCATTTT
>TRBD1|TRBV7-2|NA|TRBJ1-1
CASSLQTGGMNTEAFF
TGTGCCAGCAGCTTACAAACAGGGGGGATGAACACTGAAGCTTTCTTT
>TRBD2|TRBV7-2|NA|TRBJ2-5
CASSRAYGTSGKETQYF
TGTGCCAGCAGTAGAGCGTACGGGACTAGCGGTAAAGAGACCCAGTACTTC
>TRBD2|TRBV5-5|NA|TRBJ2-1
CASSRGLEVYNEQFF
TGTGCCAGCAGCCGGGGACTAGAAGTCTACAATGAGCAGTTCTTC
>TRBD1|TRBV19|NA|TRBJ1-2
CASSTGQGIGGYTF
TGTGCCAGTAGTACGGGACAGGGTATAGGTGGCTACACCTTC
>TRBD1|TRBV6-6|NA|TRBJ2-1
CASSYVQGQYNEQFF
TGTGCCAGCAGTTACGTCCAGGGACAGTACAATGAGCAGTTCTTC
>TRBD1|TRBV14|NA|TRBJ1-2
CASSPGQGFGGYTF
TGTGCCAGCAGCCCGGGACAGGGATTTGGTGGCTACACCTTC
>TRBD1|TRBV6-2/TRBV6-3|NA|TRBJ1-1
CASTPTGDTEAFF
TGTGCCAGCACCCCAACAGGGGACACTGAAGCTTTCTTT
>TRBD2|TRBV3-1/TRBV3-2|NA|TRBJ2-7
CASSPAWGGSYEQYF
TGTGCCAGCAGCCCGGCCTGGGGGGGGTCCTACGAGCAGTACTTC
>TRBD1|TRBV5-1|NA|TRBJ2-2
CASSLPTGANTGELFF
TGCGCCAGCAGCCTACCGACAGGGGCGAACACCGGGGAGCTGTTTTTT
>NA|TRBV11-2|NA|TRBJ2-3
CASSLIRGRGTDTQYF
TGTGCCAGCAGCTTAATTCGTGGGAGGGGGACAGATACGCAGTATTTT
>TRBD1|TRBV5-6|NA|TRBJ2-7
CASSLTGGAAYEQYF
TGTGCCAGCAGCTTAACAGGGGGCGCCGCCTACGAGCAGTACTTC
>NA|TRBV5-1|NA|TRBJ2-5
CASTLTGQETQYF
TGCGCCAGCACGTTGACAGGACAAGAGACCCAGTACTTC
>TRBD2|TRBV19|NA|TRBJ2-2
CASTPGLAGGRGTGELFF
TGTGCCAGTACCCCGGGACTAGCGGGGGGGCGGGGCACCGGGGAGCTGTTTTTT
>NA|TRBV6-6|NA|TRBJ2-7
CASSQTRDGYEQYF
TGTGCCAGCAGCCAAACTAGGGATGGCTACGAGCAGTACTTC
>NA|TRBV4-2|NA|TRBJ2-7
CASSQETGYYEQYF
TGTGCCAGCAGCCAGGAGACAGGTTACTACGAGCAGTACTTC
>NA|TRBV28|NA|TRBJ2-6
CASMKHGETGANVLTF
TGTGCCAGCATGAAGCACGGAGAGACTGGGGCCAACGTCCTGACTTTC
>NA|TRBV7-9|NA|TRBJ2-7
CASSPARGASYEQYF
TGTGCCAGCAGCCCCGCCCGGGGGGCCTCCTACGAGCAGTACTTC
>TRBD1|TRBV28|NA|TRBJ1-5
CASSYLTGVGNQPQHF
TGTGCCAGCAGTTACCTCACAGGGGTTGGCAATCAGCCCCAGCATTTT
>TRBD1|TRBV11-2|once|TRBJ1-4
CASIKRTGGRELKKLFF
TGTGCCAGCATCAAAAGGACAGGGGGCCGGGAACTGAAAAAACTGTTTTTT
>NA|TRBV5-1|NA|TRBJ1-6
CASSLTPGNSPLHF
TGCGCCAGCAGCTTGACCCCGGGTAATTCACCCCTCCACTTT
>TRBD1|TRBV5-1|few|TRBJ1-2
CASSLVAGGDDGYTF
TGCGCCAGCAGCTTGGTGGCAGGGGGCGATGATGGCTACACCTTC
>NA|TRBV18|once|TRBJ2-2
CASSPMTGANTGELFF
TGTGCCAGCTCACCAATGACAGGAGCGAACACCGGGGAGCTGTTTTTT
>TRBD2|TRBV5-1|NA|TRBJ2-5
CASSRRLAGVETQYF
TGCGCCAGCAGCCGCCGTCTAGCGGGGGTGGAGACCCAGTACTTC
>NA|TRBV3-1/TRBV3-2|NA|TRBJ2-7
CASSYSYEQYF
TGTGCCAGCAGCTACTCCTACGAGCAGTACTTC
>TRBD1|TRBV19|NA|TRBJ1-1
CATMDRGRGTEAFF
TGTGCCACAATGGACAGGGGCCGGGGCACTGAAGCTTTCTTT